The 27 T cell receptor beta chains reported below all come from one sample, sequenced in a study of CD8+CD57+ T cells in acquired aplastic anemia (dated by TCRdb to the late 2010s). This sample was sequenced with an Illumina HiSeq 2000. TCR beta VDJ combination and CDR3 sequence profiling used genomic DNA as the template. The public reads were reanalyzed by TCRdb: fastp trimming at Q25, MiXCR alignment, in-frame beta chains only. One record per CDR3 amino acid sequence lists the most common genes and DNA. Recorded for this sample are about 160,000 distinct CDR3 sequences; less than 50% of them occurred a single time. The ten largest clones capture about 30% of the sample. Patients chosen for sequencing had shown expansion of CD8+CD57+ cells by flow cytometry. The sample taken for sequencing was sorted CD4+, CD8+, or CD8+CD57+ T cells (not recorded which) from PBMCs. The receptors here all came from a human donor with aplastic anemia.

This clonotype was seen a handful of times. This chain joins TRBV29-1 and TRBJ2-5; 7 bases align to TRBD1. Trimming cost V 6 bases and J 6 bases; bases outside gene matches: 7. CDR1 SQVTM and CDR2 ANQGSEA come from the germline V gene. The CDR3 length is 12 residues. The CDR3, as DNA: TGCAGCGTCGTACGAGGGGGCCAGACCCAGTACTTC. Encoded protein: CSVVRGGQTQYF.

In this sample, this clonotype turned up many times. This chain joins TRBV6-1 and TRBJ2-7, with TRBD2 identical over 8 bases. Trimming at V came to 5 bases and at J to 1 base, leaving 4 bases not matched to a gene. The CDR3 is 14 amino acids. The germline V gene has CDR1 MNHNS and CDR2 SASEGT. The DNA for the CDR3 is TGTGCCAGCAGTCCTCGCGGGGGGTCCTACGAGCAGTACTTC. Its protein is CASSPRGGSYEQYF.

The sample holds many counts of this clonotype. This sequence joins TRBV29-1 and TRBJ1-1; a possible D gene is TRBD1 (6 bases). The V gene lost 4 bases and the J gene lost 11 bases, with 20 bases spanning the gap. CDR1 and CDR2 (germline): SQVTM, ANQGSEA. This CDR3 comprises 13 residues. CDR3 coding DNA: TGCAGCGTTGGAGGGGGAGGAGAAGAGGGGGCTTTCTTT. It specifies CSVGGGGEEGAFF.

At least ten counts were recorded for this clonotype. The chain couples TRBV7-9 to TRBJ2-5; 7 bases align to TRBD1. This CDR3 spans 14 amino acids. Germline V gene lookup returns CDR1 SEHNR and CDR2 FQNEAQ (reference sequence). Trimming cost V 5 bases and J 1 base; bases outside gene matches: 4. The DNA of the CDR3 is TGTGCCAGCAGCAAAGGGACAGTCCAAGAGACCCAGTACTTC. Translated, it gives CASSKGTVQETQYF. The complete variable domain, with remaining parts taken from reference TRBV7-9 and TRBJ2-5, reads DTGVSQNPRHKITKRGQNVTFRCDPISEHNRLYWYRQTLGQGPEFLTYFQNEAQLEKSRLLSDRFSAERPKGSFSTLEIQRTEQGDSAMYLCASSKGTVQETQYFGPGTRLLVL.

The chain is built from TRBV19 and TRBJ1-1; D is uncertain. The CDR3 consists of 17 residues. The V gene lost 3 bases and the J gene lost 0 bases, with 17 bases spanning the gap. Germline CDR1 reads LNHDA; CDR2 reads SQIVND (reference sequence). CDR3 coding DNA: TGTGCCAGTAGTATCGGCGCACTCACTAGGGTGAACACTGAAGCTTTCTTT. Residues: CASSIGALTRVNTEAFF.

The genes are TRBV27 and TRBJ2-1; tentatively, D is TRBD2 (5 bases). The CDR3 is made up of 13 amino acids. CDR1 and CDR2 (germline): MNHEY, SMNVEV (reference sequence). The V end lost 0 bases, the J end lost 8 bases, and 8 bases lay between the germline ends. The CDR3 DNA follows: TGTGCCAGCAGTTTATCTGGGAGCTATGAGCAGTTCTTC. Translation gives CASSLSGSYEQFF.

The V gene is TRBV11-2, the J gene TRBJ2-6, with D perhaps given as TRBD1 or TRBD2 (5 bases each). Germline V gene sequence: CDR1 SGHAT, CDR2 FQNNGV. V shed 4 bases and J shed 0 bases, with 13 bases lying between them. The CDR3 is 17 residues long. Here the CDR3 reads CASSSLTAVSGANVLTF. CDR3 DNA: TGTGCCAGCAGCTCCCTGACAGCGGTCTCTGGGGCCAACGTCCTGACTTTC.

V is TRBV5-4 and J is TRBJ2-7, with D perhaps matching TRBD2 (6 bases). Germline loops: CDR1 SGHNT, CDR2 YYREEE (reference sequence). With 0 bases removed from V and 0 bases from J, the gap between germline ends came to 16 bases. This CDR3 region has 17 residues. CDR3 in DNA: TGTGCCAGCAGCTTGGGGATTAGGTTCGGGGGCTCCTACGAGCAGTACTTC. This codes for CASSLGIRFGGSYEQYF.

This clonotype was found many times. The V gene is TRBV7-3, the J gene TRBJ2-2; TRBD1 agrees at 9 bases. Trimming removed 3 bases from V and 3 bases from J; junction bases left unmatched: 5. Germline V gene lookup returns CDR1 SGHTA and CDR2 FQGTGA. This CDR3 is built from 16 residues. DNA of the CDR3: TGTGCCAGCAGCTTGACAGGGGGGGCCGACACCGGGGAGCTGTTTTTT. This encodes CASSLTGGADTGELFF.

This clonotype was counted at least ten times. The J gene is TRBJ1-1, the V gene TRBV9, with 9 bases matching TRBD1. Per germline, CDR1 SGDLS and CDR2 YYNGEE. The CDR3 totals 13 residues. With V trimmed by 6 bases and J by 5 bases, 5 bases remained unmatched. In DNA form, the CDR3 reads TGTGCCAGCAACAGGGGGCTCGGGACTGAAGCTTTCTTT. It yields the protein CASNRGLGTEAFF.

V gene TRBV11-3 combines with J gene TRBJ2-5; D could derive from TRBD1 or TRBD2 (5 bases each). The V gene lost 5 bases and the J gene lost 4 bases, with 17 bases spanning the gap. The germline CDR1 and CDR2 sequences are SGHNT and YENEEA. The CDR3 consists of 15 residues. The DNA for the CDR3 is TGTGCCAGCAGCCCTCACGGAGAGGGGCGAGAGACCCAGTACTTC. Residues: CASSPHGEGRETQYF.

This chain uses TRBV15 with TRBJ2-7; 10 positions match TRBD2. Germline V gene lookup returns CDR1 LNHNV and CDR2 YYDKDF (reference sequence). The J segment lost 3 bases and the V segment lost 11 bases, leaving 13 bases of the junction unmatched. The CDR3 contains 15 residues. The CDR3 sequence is CAAGTRTSGLYEQYF. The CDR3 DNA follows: TGTGCCGCCGGCACCCGGACTAGCGGACTCTACGAGCAGTACTTC.

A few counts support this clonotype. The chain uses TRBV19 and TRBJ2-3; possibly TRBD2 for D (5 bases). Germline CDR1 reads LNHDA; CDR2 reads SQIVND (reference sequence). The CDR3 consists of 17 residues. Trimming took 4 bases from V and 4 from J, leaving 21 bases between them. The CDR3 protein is CASSTPGLGGVADTQYF. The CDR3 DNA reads TGTGCCAGTAGTACCCCCGGGTTAGGAGGCGTGGCAGATACGCAGTATTTT. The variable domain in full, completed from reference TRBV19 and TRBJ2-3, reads DGGITQSPKYLFRKEGQNVTLSCEQNLNHDAMYWYRQDPGQGLRLIYYSQIVNDFQKGDIAEGYSVSREKKESFPLTVTSAQKNPTAFYLCASSTPGLGGVADTQYFGPGTRLTVL.

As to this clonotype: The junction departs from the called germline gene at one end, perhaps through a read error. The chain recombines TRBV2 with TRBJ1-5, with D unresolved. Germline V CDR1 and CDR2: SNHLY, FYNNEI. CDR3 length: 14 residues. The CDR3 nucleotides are TGTGCTAGAACGGAAGAATCCAGCAATCAGCCCCGGCATTTT. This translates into CARTEESSNQPRHF.

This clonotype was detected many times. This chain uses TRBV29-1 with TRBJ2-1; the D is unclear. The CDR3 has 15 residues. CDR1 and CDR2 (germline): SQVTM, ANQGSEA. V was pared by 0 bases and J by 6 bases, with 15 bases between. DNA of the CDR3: TGCAGCGTTGAAGATTTGCTAGGCCGAACCAATGAGCAGTTCTTC. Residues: CSVEDLLGRTNEQFF.

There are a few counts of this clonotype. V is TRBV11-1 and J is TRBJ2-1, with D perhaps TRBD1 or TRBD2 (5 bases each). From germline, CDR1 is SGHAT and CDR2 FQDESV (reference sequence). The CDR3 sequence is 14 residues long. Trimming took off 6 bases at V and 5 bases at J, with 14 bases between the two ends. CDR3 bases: TGTGCCAGCAGTCAGGGAGATACAAACAATGAGCAGTTCTTC. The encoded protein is CASSQGDTNNEQFF. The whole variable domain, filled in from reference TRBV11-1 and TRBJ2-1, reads EAEVAQSPRYKITEKSQAVAFWCDPISGHATLYWYRQILGQGPELLVQFQDESVVDDSQLPKDRFSAERLKGVDSTLKIQPAELGDSAMYLCASSQGDTNNEQFFGPGTRLTVL.

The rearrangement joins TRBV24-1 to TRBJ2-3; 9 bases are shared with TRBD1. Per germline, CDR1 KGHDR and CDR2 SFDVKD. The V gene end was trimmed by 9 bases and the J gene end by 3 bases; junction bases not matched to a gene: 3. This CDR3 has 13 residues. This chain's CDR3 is CATRGQGTDTQYF. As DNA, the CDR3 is TGTGCCACCCGCGGACAGGGGACAGATACGCAGTATTTT.

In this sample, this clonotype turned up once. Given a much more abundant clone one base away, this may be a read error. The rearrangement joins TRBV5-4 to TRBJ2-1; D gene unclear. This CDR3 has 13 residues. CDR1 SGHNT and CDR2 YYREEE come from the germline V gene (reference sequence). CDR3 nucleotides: TGTGCCAGCAGCTTGACTGAATACAATGAGCAGCTCTTC. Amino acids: CASSLTEYNEQLF. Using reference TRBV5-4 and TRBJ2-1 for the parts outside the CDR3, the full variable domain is ETGVTQSPTHLIKTRGQQVTLRCSSQSGHNTVSWYQQALGQGPQFIFQYYREEENGRGNFPPRFSGLQFPNYSSELNVNALELDDSALYLCASSLTEYNEQLFGPGTRLTVL.

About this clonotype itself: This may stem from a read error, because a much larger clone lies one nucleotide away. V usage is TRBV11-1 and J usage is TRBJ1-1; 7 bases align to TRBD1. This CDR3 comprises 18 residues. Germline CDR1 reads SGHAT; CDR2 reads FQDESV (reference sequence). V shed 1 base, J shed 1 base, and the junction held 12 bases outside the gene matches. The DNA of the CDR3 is TGTGCCAGCAGCTTAGAGGTTAGGACAGGCAGCGGGAACACTGAAGCTTTCTTT. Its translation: CASSLEVRTGSGNTEAFF.

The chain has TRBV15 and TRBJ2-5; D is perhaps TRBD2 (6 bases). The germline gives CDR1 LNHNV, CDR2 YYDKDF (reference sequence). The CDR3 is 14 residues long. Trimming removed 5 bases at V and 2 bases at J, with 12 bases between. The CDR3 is CATSGRDLQETQYF. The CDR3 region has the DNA TGTGCCACCAGCGGCCGGGACTTGCAAGAGACCCAGTACTTC.

The CDR3 DNA reads as TGTGCCAGCAGTGAAGCGCAAAGGGGAGATGGCTACACCTTC. It specifies CASSEAQRGDGYTF. The chain uses TRBV2 and TRBJ1-2; maybe TRBD1 (5 bases). CDR1 is SNHLY, CDR2 FYNNEI, per germline. V dropped 0 bases and J dropped 6 bases, with 11 bases sitting between them. CDR3 length equals 14 residues.

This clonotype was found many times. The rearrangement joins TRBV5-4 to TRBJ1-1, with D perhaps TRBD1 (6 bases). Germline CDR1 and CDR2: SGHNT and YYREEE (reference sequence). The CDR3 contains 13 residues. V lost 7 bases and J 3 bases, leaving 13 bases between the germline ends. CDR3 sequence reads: CASRRGEDTEAFF. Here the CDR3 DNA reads TGTGCCAGCCGGAGGGGGGAGGACACTGAAGCTTTCTTT.

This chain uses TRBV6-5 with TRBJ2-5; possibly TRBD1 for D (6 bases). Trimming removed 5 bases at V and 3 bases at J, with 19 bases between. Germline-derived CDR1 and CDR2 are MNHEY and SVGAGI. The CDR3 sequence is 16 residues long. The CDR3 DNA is TGTGCCAGCAGTCGACAGGAGCGGACGCCCGAAGAGACCCAGTACTTC. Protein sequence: CASSRQERTPEETQYF.

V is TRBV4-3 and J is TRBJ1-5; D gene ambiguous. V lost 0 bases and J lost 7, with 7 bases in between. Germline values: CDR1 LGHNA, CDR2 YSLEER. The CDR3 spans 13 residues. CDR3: CASSQDLSQPQHF. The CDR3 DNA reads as TGCGCCAGCAGCCAAGATCTCAGCCAGCCCCAGCATTTT.

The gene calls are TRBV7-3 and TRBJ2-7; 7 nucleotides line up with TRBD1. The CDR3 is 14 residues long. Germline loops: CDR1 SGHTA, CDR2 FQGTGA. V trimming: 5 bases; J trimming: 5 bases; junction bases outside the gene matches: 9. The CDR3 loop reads CASSPMYGTDEQYF. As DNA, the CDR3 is TGTGCCAGCAGCCCTATGTACGGGACAGACGAGCAGTACTTC.

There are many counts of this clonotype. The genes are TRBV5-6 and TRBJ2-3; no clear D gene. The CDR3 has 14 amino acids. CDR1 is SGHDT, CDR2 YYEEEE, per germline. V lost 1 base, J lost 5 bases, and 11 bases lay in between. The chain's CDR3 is CASSLSLSVDTQYF. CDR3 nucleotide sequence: TGTGCCAGCAGCTTGTCACTTTCCGTAGATACGCAGTATTTT.

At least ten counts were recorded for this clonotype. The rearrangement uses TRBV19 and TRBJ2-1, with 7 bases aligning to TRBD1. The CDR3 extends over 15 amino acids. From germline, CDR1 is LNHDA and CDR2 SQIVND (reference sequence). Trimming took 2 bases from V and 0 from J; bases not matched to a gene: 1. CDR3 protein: CASSIQGVSYNEQFF. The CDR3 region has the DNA TGTGCCAGTAGTATACAGGGGGTCTCCTACAATGAGCAGTTCTTC. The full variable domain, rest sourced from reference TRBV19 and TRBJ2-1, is DGGITQSPKYLFRKEGQNVTLSCEQNLNHDAMYWYRQDPGQGLRLIYYSQIVNDFQKGDIAEGYSVSREKKESFPLTVTSAQKNPTAFYLCASSIQGVSYNEQFFGPGTRLTVL.